This section outlines one T cell receptor (beta chain) sequence together with its context. The antigen it recognizes is unknown. Base qualities are not recorded, but no much larger clone differs from it by a single base. The CDR1 and CDR2 encoded by the germline V gene (reference sequence) are SEHNR and FQNEAQ. From the cysteine through the phenylalanine, the CDR3 covers 15 amino acids. CDR3 DNA only is kept here, 45 bases in frame from base 1. V ends up 6 bases short and J 6 bases short, with an unmatched junction base count of 10. The data derive from a study of T cells in Graves' hyperthyroidism and ophthalmopathy (dated by TCRdb to the late 2010s). About the full investigation: Peripheral blood samples were taken at the time of initial diagnosis, prior to any treatment. TCR V-J signatures able to tell the groups apart were searched for in a discovery cohort of 100 patients, of whom 40 to 45 had Graves' ophthalmopathy and about 55 had stable Graves' hyperthyroidism. Whether ophthalmopathy could be predicted prospectively was tested in an independent validation cohort made up of approximately 19 hyperthyroidism patients plus 17 patients who later progressed to ophthalmopathy. The 75 to 100 discovery patients were randomly split 7:3 into training and test sets. In more than 5 Graves' hyperthyroidism patients, the study also compared T-cell repertoires from thyroid tissue with T-cell repertoires from blood. Following sampling, methimazole starting at 30 mg daily was given to hyperthyroidism patients, and high-dose intravenous methylprednisolone was given to ophthalmopathy patients. TCR Vbeta CDR3 sequencing of 135 peripheral blood samples (more than 40 ophthalmopathy, 75 or so hyperthyroidism and some 17 progressor patients) is reported in the paper. The paper as a whole reports these results and caveats: In cross-validation, a model built on a 13 V-J signature told ophthalmopathy apart from stable hyperthyroidism with approximately 90% sensitivity and roughly 81% specificity, and in testing the same model reached 80%/75%. No statistical method was used to fix the sample size in advance, and group allocation was not hidden from the investigators. Most expanded thyroid clonotypes (frequency above 0.001) were also detected in blood, a finding suggesting that blood repertoires may reflect thyroid immune responses. In validation, the model predicted progression to ophthalmopathy a median of around 6.5 months before onset, with about 64% sensitivity and roughly 77% specificity.

TCR beta CDR3 regions were amplified from RNA transcripts. For the first round of RT-PCR on the TCR CDR3, the HTBI primer set was used together with the Qiagen OneStep RT-PCR kit. Libraries were constructed in a second round of multiplex PCR, after which size selection and purification were performed. Sequencing of the libraries was done on an Illumina HiSeq2000 using paired-end 100 bp reads. Regarding the original processing steps: SOAPnuke was used to process the raw data, with reads discarded if the reads contained adapters or uncalled bases, had a mean Phred below 15, or lacked an exact constant-primer or identifier match. High-quality paired reads were merged with COPE v1.2.5, and unique nucleotide sequences were defined as clonotypes. Clonotypes were aligned to IMGT TRBV, TRBD and TRBJ reference segments using MiTCR v1.1. The analysis was restricted to V-J combinations with a frequency above 0.0001, which together covered 99% to 99.2% of the repertoires. The TCS score was defined as the ratio of F50 (clonal expansion) to E x V (chaos), calculated using BLOSUM62-based TCRdist between CDR3 peptides within each V-J. Welch's t-statistics and random forest reduced approximately 520 V-J features to some 14, which were used in a naive Bayes classifier (R e1071). Using fastp at Q25 and MiXCR, TCRdb reprocessed the public reads and kept productive beta chains. Identical CDR3 protein sequences are pooled into one entry, listed with their most common genes and DNA. The V and J calls follow TCRdb's processing rather than the paper's. For this sample the table gives about 290,000 distinct CDR3 sequences, of which approximately 12% were detected only once. The ten most abundant clones make up roughly 7.5% of the sample.

The hyperthyroidism patients were between 18 and 65 years old and newly diagnosed, with a disease duration of less than 2 months. Exclusion was applied to patients with uncontrolled infections, other autoimmune diseases, pregnancy or lactation. Clinical symptoms, serum thyroxine and TRAb, thyroid ultrasound, and orbital computed tomography formed the basis for the diagnoses. Blood from progressor patients was collected at the time of first diagnosis with hyperthyroidism, before any ophthalmopathy symptoms had appeared. Ficoll-Paque density gradient centrifugation was used to isolate PBMCs from 10 ml of fresh peripheral blood. Progressor patients were first diagnosed with Graves' hyperthyroidism and then developed ophthalmopathy during follow-up. Total RNA was extracted using Trizol reagent, and RNA quality was assessed on an Agilent 2100 Bioanalyzer.

The specimen was blood. This receptor was taken from a woman younger than 45 with Graves' hyperthyroidism that later progressed to Graves' ophthalmopathy. The sequence is built from TRBV7-9 and TRBJ2-2; the central 7 bases match TRBD1. For the CDR3, the sequence is CASRPQTGSAGELFF. The nucleotide sequence reads TGTGCCAGCAGGCCTCAGACAGGGAGCGCCGGGGAGCTGTTTTTT.